This entry features one TCR beta chain sequence. Its antigen is not identified. The data were produced by immunoSEQ multiplex PCR, yet TCRdb's version contains in-frame clones alone and is incomplete. The sample consists of 150,000 to 250,000 clones, roughly 82% of them appearing once. V was pared by 6 bases and J by 4 bases, with 2 bases of the junction left unmatched. CDR3 length equals 13 residues. Germline assignment: CDR1 MNHEY and CDR2 SVGAGI. The data belong to a study of cytomegalovirus exposure and HLA in healthy donors. Study-level findings and limits: Cytomegalovirus association was assigned to more than 150 TCR beta chains.

The chain recombines TRBV6-5 with TRBJ2-3; TRBD2 matches 9 bases. This receptor was taken from a woman aged 25 to 45 in good health and CMV-seropositive. The sequenced sample consisted of PBMCs. As DNA, the CDR3 is TGTGCCAGCAGAGTAGCGGGAGCAGATACGCAGTATTTT. Its protein product is CASRVAGADTQYF.